This T cell receptor (beta chain) was captured by sequencing in a study of blood T cell repertoires in COVID-19. Study at large: Both acute and convalescent COVID-19 samples were obtained from the United States, Italy and Spain.

Produced via immunoSEQ multiplex PCR; TCRdb's table is partial and in-frame only. In the table there are around 290,000 clones, around 90% of which are singletons. With 5 bases removed from V and 5 bases from J, the gap between germline ends came to 15 bases. Germline V CDR1 and CDR2: SGHAT, FQNNGV. The CDR3 is made up of 14 amino acids. In terms of age and location, participants ranged from about 18 to 95 years and lived in about 25 US areas. Cohort placement rested on clinical history that participants reported themselves. Donors in Cohort 3 counted as recovered after two negative PCRs, clearance, or symptom resolution.

This TCR was recovered from a woman aged 35 to 49 who had recovered from COVID-19. Sequenced: PBMCs or T cells enriched from blood (not recorded which). The chain uses TRBV11-2 and TRBJ2-5; D may be TRBD2 (6 bases). This CDR3 reads CASSPRGGRETQYF. CDR3 bases: TGTGCCAGCAGCCCCCGGGGAGGAAGGGAGACCCAGTACTTC.